Listed below are T cell receptor beta chains from one sample, sequenced in a study of CD8 T cells in ankylosing spondylitis. One entry per CDR3 protein results from TCRdb running MiXCR on the 5' RACE reads. Here the sample spans roughly 150,000 distinct CDR3 sequences, 6% to 8% being singletons. Sample: blood, either unsorted or a sorted T cell fraction (not recorded which). These receptors were collected from a female donor with ankylosing spondylitis or in good health (not recorded which). CDR3s include the opening cysteine and the closing phenylalanine or tryptophan. The order of the fields is D gene, J gene, V gene, clone size, CDR3 DNA, CDR3 protein. A D gene is named only where the DNA matches it firmly. Some rows mark clone size as missing; the rest say once, few, many or name a class of expanded clone.

.	TRBJ1-2	TRBV7-2	many	TGTGCCAGCAGCTTGCGGACAGCCTATTATGGCTACACCTTC	CASSLRTAYYGYTF
.	TRBJ1-1	TRBV6-4	many	TGTGCCAGCAGGCTGACTTTGAACAGGGATGGTCATGTTGGTGAAGCTTTAAGGTGCTTT	CASRLTLNRDGHVGEALRCF
.	TRBJ2-7	TRBV7-2	many	TGTGCCAGCAGCGATACAGGGAATCCTACCTACGAGCAGTACTTC	CASSDTGNPTYEQYF
TRBD1	TRBJ2-4	TRBV20-1	many	TGCAGCGCCACATCGACAGGGGGGGGAAACATTCAGTACTTC	CSATSTGGGNIQYF
.	TRBJ2-3	TRBV20-1	few	TGCAGTGCTAGAGTCAATGCCGGCACAGATACGCAGTATTTT	CSARVNAGTDTQYF
TRBD2	TRBJ2-3	TRBV20-1	many	TGCAGTGCTAGAGATTGGTTAGGGACTAGCGTGGGCACAGATACGCAGTATTTT	CSARDWLGTSVGTDTQYF
.	TRBJ2-7	TRBV5-1	many	TGCGCCAGCAGCCCGGACCGGATAAAGTACTTC	CASSPDRIKYF
.	TRBJ2-6	TRBV3-1	many	TGTGCCAGCAGCCAAGTGGGGCCTGGGGCCAACGTCCTGACTTTC	CASSQVGPGANVLTF
.	TRBJ1-6	TRBV5-5	.	TGTGCCAGCAGCTCTCGGGGGGAGGGTTATAATTCACCCCTCCACTTT	CASSSRGEGYNSPLHF
.	TRBJ2-2	TRBV2	many	TGTGCCAGCAGTCCGACCCGGACCCACACCGGGGAGCTGTTTTTT	CASSPTRTHTGELFF
.	TRBJ2-5	TRBV3-1	many	TGTGCCAGCAGCCAAGAGACCCAGTACTTC	CASSQETQYF
TRBD1	TRBJ2-1	TRBV27	many	TGTGCCAGCACAAGACAGGGTCTAAACTCCTACAATGAGCAGTTCTTC	CASTRQGLNSYNEQFF
.	TRBJ1-2	TRBV7-9	many	TGTGCCAGCAGCTTAGGTGCGGGCTATGGCTACACCTTC	CASSLGAGYGYTF
TRBD1	TRBJ2-3	TRBV7-2	few	TGTGCCAGCAGCTTGAGGACAGGGGGGACAACAGATACGCAGTATTTT	CASSLRTGGTTDTQYF
.	TRBJ1-4	TRBV7-6	.	TGTGCCAGCAGCTTGGACCGCAATGAAAAACTGTTTTTT	CASSLDRNEKLFF
.	TRBJ2-3	TRBV6-1	many	TGTGCCAGCAGTGGCCTGACTAGTAAGGGGTCGGCTACGCAGTATTTT	CASSGLTSKGSATQYF
TRBD1	TRBJ1-2	TRBV5-1	many	TGCGCCAGCAGAGGACAGGGGGTTGACTATGGCTACACCTTC	CASRGQGVDYGYTF
TRBD1	TRBJ1-2	TRBV20-1	many	TGCAGTGCTGCAACAGGGGTAGCTAACTATGGCTACACCTTC	CSAATGVANYGYTF
TRBD2	TRBJ2-3	TRBV12-3/TRBV12-4	many	TGTGCCAGCAGCCCAGCGGGGGGGCGGGTGAGCACAGATACGCAGTATTTT	CASSPAGGRVSTDTQYF
.	TRBJ2-2	TRBV5-1	many	TGCGCCAGCAGCCGGGACGGGTACACCGGGGAGCTGTTTTTT	CASSRDGYTGELFF
.	TRBJ2-5	TRBV4-1	many	TGCGCCAGCAGCCAAGCCCCATGGGAGCGAGAGACCCAGTACTTC	CASSQAPWERETQYF
.	TRBJ2-3	TRBV29-1	many	TGCAGCGTTGAAGTCTTGTTAGATACGCAGTATTTT	CSVEVLLDTQYF
TRBD2	TRBJ2-3	TRBV5-1	many	TGCGCCAGCAGTAGGACGGCTAGCGGGGGAACAGATACGCAGTATTTT	CASSRTASGGTDTQYF
TRBD1	TRBJ2-5	TRBV12-3/TRBV12-4	many	TGTGCCAGCAGTTTTATGGGACAGCAAGAGACCCAGTACTTC	CASSFMGQQETQYF